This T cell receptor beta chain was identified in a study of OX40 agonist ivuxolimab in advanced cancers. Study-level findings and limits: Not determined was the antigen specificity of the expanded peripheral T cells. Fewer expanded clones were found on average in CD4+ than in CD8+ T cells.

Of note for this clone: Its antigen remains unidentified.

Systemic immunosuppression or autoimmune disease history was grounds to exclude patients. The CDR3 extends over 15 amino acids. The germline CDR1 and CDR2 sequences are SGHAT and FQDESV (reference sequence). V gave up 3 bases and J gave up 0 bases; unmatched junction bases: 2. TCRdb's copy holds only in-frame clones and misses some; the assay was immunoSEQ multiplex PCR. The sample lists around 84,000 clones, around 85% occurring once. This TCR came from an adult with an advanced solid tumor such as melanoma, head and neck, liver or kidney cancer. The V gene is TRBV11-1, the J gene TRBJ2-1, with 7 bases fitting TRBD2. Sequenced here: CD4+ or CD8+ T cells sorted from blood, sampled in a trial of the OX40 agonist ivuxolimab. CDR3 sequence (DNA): TGTGCCAGCAGCTTGGGGGGGAGCTCCTACAATGAGCAGTTCTTC. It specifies CASSLGGSSYNEQFF.